Each of the 3 T cell receptor beta chains below was sequenced from the same sample in a study of lymphopenia after photon versus proton radiotherapy. Using immunoSEQ multiplex PCR, the repertoire was profiled, and TCRdb retains in-frame clones only, with some absent. The repertoire has just over 25,000 clones, 75% to 90% of them found once; the top ten carry about 5.2%. This specimen was peripheral blood, taken from a patient treated with photon-based radiotherapy. The receptor set was obtained from a man aged 30 to 45 with gastric cancer.

This chain links TRBV15 with TRBJ2-3, with D perhaps matching TRBD2 (6 bases). Germline values: CDR1 LNHNV, CDR2 YYDKDF (reference sequence). The CDR3 consists of 15 residues. The V end lost 5 bases, the J end lost 6 bases, and 18 bases lay between the germline ends. CDR3 coding DNA: TGTGCCACCAGCCGGACGACTAGTTTATTGGATACGCAGTATTTT. It yields the protein CATSRTTSLLDTQYF.

This clone has only one observation. This chain joins TRBV5-1 and TRBJ1-2; D uncertain. CDR3 length: 15 residues. Germline V gene data show CDR1 as SGHRS and CDR2 as YFSETQ. Trimming took off 0 bases at V and 2 bases at J, with 11 bases between the two ends. CDR3 nucleotides: TGCGCCAGCAGCTTGGACAACGGTGTCAACTATGGCTACACCTTC. Its protein is CASSLDNGVNYGYTF.

The chain couples TRBV7-2 to TRBJ1-5, with unresolved D. CDR1 and CDR2 (germline): SGHTA, FQGNSA. V lost 0 bases and J 3 bases, leaving 9 bases between the germline ends. This CDR3 contains 15 residues. The CDR3 sequence is CASSLATGYNQPQHF. The CDR3 nucleotides read TGTGCCAGCAGCTTAGCCACGGGGTACAATCAGCCCCAGCATTTT.